This TCR beta chain was recovered during a study of T cells in localized non-small cell lung cancer. General study results and limits: Increased T cell density in blood showed an association with longer overall survival. Because sequencing included only one region (of the tumor), heterogeneity remains possible.

Sequencing used immunoSEQ multiplex PCR; TCRdb keeps in-frame clones, though not all of them. The sample has around 3,000 clones; approximately 25% are singletons. As regards this clone: Its antigen is currently unknown.

This CDR3 region has 16 residues. V was pared by 0 bases and J by 5 bases, with 6 bases of the junction left unmatched. Germline V gives CDR1 MNHGY, CDR2 SAAAGT. The clonotype comes from a man between 35 and 75 years old with stage I lung adenocarcinoma. The rearrangement links TRBV6-8 to TRBJ2-2; 7 bases align to TRBD1. Specimen: lung tumor tissue, collected before any cancer treatment. The CDR3 reads CASSYSTGRGTGELFF. As DNA, the CDR3 is TGTGCCAGCAGTTACTCGACAGGGAGAGGGACCGGGGAGCTGTTTTTT.